The clone carrying this TCR beta chain occurred many times. These data originate in a study of T-cell reconstitution after alpha-beta-depleted transplantation in children. During its preparation, the TCRbeta library received unique molecular identifiers. TCRdb used MiXCR to reprocess the PCR reads, holding one entry per CDR3 protein. Of 200,000 to 250,000 distinct CDR3 sequences listed, 9.5% to 15% are singletons. Losses at the gene ends were 0 bases for V and 8 bases for J; bases not matched to a gene: 9. The CDR3 spans 17 residues. CDR1 is SGHAT, CDR2 FQNNGV, per germline. This clonotype was obtained from a human donor who donated a stem cell graft to a child with acute lymphoblastic leukemia. The sample in question was PBMCs from the stem cell graft donor, obtained from the stem cell graft. The chain uses TRBV11-2 and TRBJ2-1, with 11 bases that match TRBD2. CDR3 region: CASSLEGLAGGWDEQFF. The CDR3 DNA reads as TGTGCCAGCAGCTTAGAGGGGCTAGCGGGAGGCTGGGATGAGCAGTTCTTC.